Here is one T cell receptor (beta chain) with its context. The data were obtained in a study of blood T cell repertoires in COVID-19. Study background: Donors in the United States, Italy and Spain gave samples during acute or convalescent COVID-19. PBMCs, B-cell-depleted T cells, or T cells provided the cDNA or gDNA that made up the material.

In the authors' workflow: The assay estimated nucleated cells by amplifying reference gene primers. Profiling relied on immunoSEQ multiplex PCR, and the TCRdb table lists in-frame clones only, not all of them. V and J calls and clone size come straight from that table; D and trimming were deduced from the DNA. The profile covers about 35,000 clones, with about 87% appearing a single time and approximately 47% taken by the ten largest. CDR3 length equals 15 residues. Looked up from germline, CDR1 is SNHLY and CDR2 is FYNNEI. J gave up 7 bases and V 7 bases, and 9 bases lay outside the gene matches. Source material: peripheral blood. The sequence came from a human donor in a cohort sampled during active COVID-19. This chain links TRBV2 with TRBJ1-6; 8 bases align to TRBD1. CDR3 protein: CASINRDRQNSPLHF. The DNA for the CDR3 is TGTGCCAGCATTAACCGGGACAGGCAGAATTCACCCCTCCACTTT.